This TCR beta chain was recovered during a study of shared clonotypes between healthy human individuals (dated by TCRdb to 2018 to 2021). Regarding the research as a whole: A few men and two women, aged 18 to 49 years, made up the cohort. Per donor, leukapheresis produced somewhere between about 0.94 and 9.5 billion PBMCs. Different laboratories and diverse techniques were used to prepare libraries and sequence TCR repertoires, to increase sequencing depth and limit assay-specific biases. Blood TCR repertoires of about 5 healthy adults were deeply sequenced to estimate repertoire size and the extent of clonotype sharing between individuals.

The CDR3 runs 16 amino acids, cysteine and phenylalanine included. Only CDR3 DNA is held: 48 bases, read in frame from base 1. The germline V gene supplies CDR1 LGHNA and CDR2 YSLEER. The junction carries 19 bases between V and J, which are trimmed by 2 bases and 6 bases respectively. In the case of this clone: Its antigen remains unidentified. No base quality values were provided; no much bigger clone lies one nucleotide off.

Using the deep immunoSEQ assay, TCR CDR3 regions were amplified from genomic DNA by multiplex PCR. Genomic DNA extracted from each cell subset was distributed evenly over all wells of several immunoSEQ 96-well plates, and each plate served as one replicate. For unsorted PBMC, around 300 ng genomic DNA, equal to tens of thousands of T cell genomes, was loaded into each replicate PCR. Ten immunoSEQ deep assay plates were used to sequence the unsorted PBMC genomic DNA. Purified libraries were quantified with a Qubit 3.0 fluorometer, sized on a Bioanalyzer 2100, and re-quantified with the KAPA Library Quantification kit. A separate single-read 150-cycle Illumina NextSeq 550 flow cell was used to sequence each immunoSEQ 96-well plate. The study's processing was this. Because only junctional sequences without quality scores were contained in the immunoSEQ output, filtering matching that applied to full-length reads could not be performed. To assign V/J genes and CDR3, sequences were annotated against IMGT germline references using PyIR, a Python wrapper for IgBLAST v1.9. Any read was removed if the V/J assignment was weak (E-value above 1e-6), the CDR3 was missing, or the read contained stop codons, out-of-frame junctions, or ambiguous translated residues. V3J clonotypes were defined by identical inferred V gene, J gene, and CDR3 amino acid sequence. Percentage overlap between repertoires was computed as shared unique clonotypes divided by the size of the smaller repertoire. Three approaches were used to assess repertoire richness: RTK rarefaction, the Chao1 estimator, and Recon v2.1 estimates of unobserved clonotypes. TCRdb carries this immuneACCESS record with in-frame sequences only. Its versions omit some clonotypes, under half of them owing to an unresolved V gene in the studies checked, with the rest unexplained. Clone size and V and J calls were adopted from that table, with D and trimming inferred from the DNA. The sample has 400,000 to 500,000 clones on record, about three quarters of them singletons. The ten largest clones represent 10% to 15% of the sample.

The donors were healthy, HIV-negative adults who had no recently reported acute infections or vaccinations. Every donor was a Caucasian adult living in Nashville, Tennessee, USA. In the unsorted samples, 90 million to 100 million PBMCs were counted, and genomic DNA was extracted using the QIAamp DNA Blood Mini kit. After blood collection by leukapheresis, PBMCs were isolated using Ficoll-Histopaque density gradient centrifugation and then cryopreserved in the vapor phase of liquid nitrogen. Points the paper makes about the study in general: Based on pairwise subsampling, the degree of clonotype sharing among donors was expected to be affected by sequencing depth. Sampling was restricted to blood, and TCR repertoires in tissues likely differ from the TCR repertoires found in blood. Because the study included a small number of donors, the genetic and exposure-history diversity represented was limited.

The receptor was isolated from a woman aged 35 to 49 in good health. Some clones in this sample may be carry-over from other donors' samples. Material for sequencing was PBMCs. The sequence links TRBV4-3 to TRBJ1-2; TRBD1 is a weak D gene call, 6 bases matching. CDR3 loop: CASSQSLTGPVDGYTF. The bases read TGCGCCAGCAGCCAATCTTTGACAGGCCCGGTGGATGGCTACACCTTC.